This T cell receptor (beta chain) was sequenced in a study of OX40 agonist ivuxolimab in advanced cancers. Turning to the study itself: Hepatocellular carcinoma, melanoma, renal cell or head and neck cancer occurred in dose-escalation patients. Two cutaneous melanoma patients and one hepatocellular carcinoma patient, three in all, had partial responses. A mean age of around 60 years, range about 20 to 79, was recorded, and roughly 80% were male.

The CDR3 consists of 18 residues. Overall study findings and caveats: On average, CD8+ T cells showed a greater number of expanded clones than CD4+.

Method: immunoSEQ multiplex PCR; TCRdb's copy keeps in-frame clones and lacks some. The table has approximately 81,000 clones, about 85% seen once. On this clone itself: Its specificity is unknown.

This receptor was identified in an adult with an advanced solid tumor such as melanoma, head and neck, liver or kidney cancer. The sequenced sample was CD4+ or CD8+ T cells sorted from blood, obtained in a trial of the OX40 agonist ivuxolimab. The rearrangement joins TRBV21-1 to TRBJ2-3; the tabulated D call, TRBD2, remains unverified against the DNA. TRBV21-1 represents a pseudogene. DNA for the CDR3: TGTGCCAGCAGCATACTAGCGGGAGGGCCAGTCAGCACAGATACGCAGTATTTT. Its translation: CASSILAGGPVSTDTQYF.